Listed below are T cell receptor beta chains from one sample, sequenced in a study of identical twins. TCRdb passed the 5' RACE reads through MiXCR, listing each CDR3 protein once. The data hold around 240,000 distinct CDR3 sequences, with approximately 7% observed a single time. Separately, the same data were catalogued under a study of yellow fever vaccine responses in identical twins.

The sample taken for sequencing was memory (CD45RO+) T cells sorted from blood. The origin of the receptors is a woman aged 18-29 years in good health. Each CDR3 is given with its conserved first and last residue. D genes are given only for firm matches. Clone size is shown for a subset of rows, as once, few, many or a class of expanded clone.

v_gene: TRBV10-3; abundance: few; d_gene: NA; j_gene: TRBJ1-1; CDR3aa: CAISDLPGAEAFF; CDR3nt: TGTGCCATCAGTGACCTCCCTGGGGCTGAAGCTTTCTTT
v_gene: TRBV5-1; abundance: NA; d_gene: NA; j_gene: TRBJ2-2; CDR3aa: CASSLAASPIPGELFF; CDR3nt: TGCGCCAGCAGCTTGGCGGCTAGCCCGATTCCCGGGGAGCTGTTTTTT
v_gene: TRBV6-5; abundance: few; d_gene: NA; j_gene: TRBJ1-5; CDR3aa: CASSYVRNQPQHF; CDR3nt: TGTGCCAGCAGTTACGTGAGAAATCAGCCCCAGCATTTT
v_gene: TRBV6-5; abundance: many; d_gene: TRBD1; j_gene: TRBJ1-1; CDR3aa: CASSYWGTGDNTEAFF; CDR3nt: TGTGCCAGCAGTTACTGGGGGACAGGAGACAACACTGAAGCTTTCTTT
v_gene: TRBV5-6; abundance: many; d_gene: NA; j_gene: TRBJ2-2; CDR3aa: CASSLWTANTGELFF; CDR3nt: TGTGCCAGCAGCTTGTGGACAGCGAACACCGGGGAGCTGTTTTTT
v_gene: TRBV15; abundance: many; d_gene: NA; j_gene: TRBJ1-5; CDR3aa: CATSSADRSSGHQPQHF; CDR3nt: TGTGCCACCAGCAGCGCTGACAGATCGTCCGGGCATCAGCCCCAGCATTTT
v_gene: TRBV6-1; abundance: few; d_gene: NA; j_gene: TRBJ2-4; CDR3aa: CASSDRATGNIQYF; CDR3nt: TGTGCCAGCAGTGACAGGGCCACTGGGAACATTCAGTACTTC
v_gene: TRBV5-4; abundance: few; d_gene: TRBD2; j_gene: TRBJ2-2; CDR3aa: CASTWAVNLAGTSRGITGELFF; CDR3nt: TGTGCCAGCACCTGGGCGGTAAATCTAGCCGGGACTAGCCGAGGGATCACCGGGGAGCTGTTTTTT
v_gene: TRBV5-1; abundance: many; d_gene: NA; j_gene: TRBJ2-3; CDR3aa: CASRDPGKDTQYF; CDR3nt: TGCGCCAGCAGGGATCCCGGAAAAGATACGCAGTATTTT
v_gene: TRBV11-3; abundance: NA; d_gene: TRBD2; j_gene: TRBJ2-7; CDR3aa: CASSLAPSGSITKQYF; CDR3nt: TGTGCCAGCAGCTTGGCTCCTAGCGGGAGTATTACCAAGCAGTACTTC
v_gene: TRBV21-1; abundance: NA; d_gene: NA; j_gene: TRBJ1-2; CDR3aa: CASSKPIETDYGYTF; CDR3nt: TGTGCCAGCAGCAAACCTATTGAGACGGACTATGGCTACACCTTC
v_gene: TRBV12-3/TRBV12-4; abundance: few; d_gene: NA; j_gene: TRBJ1-1; CDR3aa: CASRQGVGEAFF; CDR3nt: TGTGCCAGCAGACAGGGTGTGGGTGAAGCTTTCTTT
v_gene: TRBV10-3; abundance: many; d_gene: TRBD1; j_gene: TRBJ2-5; CDR3aa: CAAMPSTGHGETQYF; CDR3nt: TGTGCCGCCATGCCATCGACAGGGCATGGGGAGACCCAGTACTTC
v_gene: TRBV5-1; abundance: few; d_gene: TRBD1; j_gene: TRBJ1-4; CDR3aa: CASSLEGRDRGVEKLFF; CDR3nt: TGCGCCAGCAGCCTGGAGGGGAGGGACAGGGGAGTCGAAAAACTGTTTTTT
v_gene: TRBV24-1; abundance: few; d_gene: TRBD2; j_gene: TRBJ2-5; CDR3aa: CATSAGTLAGLLETQYF; CDR3nt: TGTGCCACCAGTGCCGGGACCCTAGCGGGCTTATTGGAGACCCAGTACTTC
v_gene: TRBV28; abundance: NA; d_gene: NA; j_gene: TRBJ1-4; CDR3aa: CASSRREKLFF; CDR3nt: TGTGCCAGCAGCCGTCGTGAAAAACTGTTTTTT
v_gene: TRBV28; abundance: few; d_gene: NA; j_gene: TRBJ1-1; CDR3aa: CASSPRGRGRGTEAFF; CDR3nt: TGTGCCAGCAGTCCCCGAGGGAGGGGCAGGGGAACTGAAGCTTTCTTT
v_gene: TRBV12-3/TRBV12-4; abundance: many; d_gene: TRBD2; j_gene: TRBJ2-4; CDR3aa: CASSLGGGKGNIQYF; CDR3nt: TGTGCCAGCAGTTTAGGGGGGGGTAAAGGAAACATTCAGTACTTC
v_gene: TRBV15; abundance: few; d_gene: TRBD2; j_gene: TRBJ2-5; CDR3aa: CATSRQGLAVQETQYF; CDR3nt: TGTGCCACCAGCAGACAAGGACTAGCGGTCCAAGAGACCCAGTACTTC
v_gene: TRBV2; abundance: many; d_gene: NA; j_gene: TRBJ2-1; CDR3aa: CASSDPRVEQFF; CDR3nt: TGTGCCAGCAGTGACCCCAGGGTTGAGCAGTTCTTC
v_gene: TRBV6-1; abundance: NA; d_gene: TRBD2; j_gene: TRBJ2-1; CDR3aa: CASSETAGGYNEQFF; CDR3nt: TGTGCCAGCAGTGAAACAGCGGGAGGGTACAATGAGCAGTTCTTC
v_gene: TRBV12-3/TRBV12-4; abundance: few; d_gene: NA; j_gene: TRBJ1-1; CDR3aa: CASPGATHEAFF; CDR3nt: TGTGCCAGCCCGGGAGCGACTCATGAAGCTTTCTTT
v_gene: TRBV2; abundance: many; d_gene: NA; j_gene: TRBJ2-3; CDR3aa: CASSEGGTDTQYF; CDR3nt: TGTGCCAGCAGTGAGGGCGGCACAGATACGCAGTATTTT
v_gene: TRBV28; abundance: NA; d_gene: NA; j_gene: TRBJ2-2; CDR3aa: CASRPSGNTGELFF; CDR3nt: TGTGCCAGCAGGCCCTCTGGAAACACCGGGGAGCTGTTTTTT
v_gene: TRBV3-1; abundance: many; d_gene: NA; j_gene: TRBJ2-1; CDR3aa: CASSQGSGEQGSYNEQFF; CDR3nt: TGTGCCAGCAGCCAAGGGTCCGGTGAACAGGGTTCCTACAATGAGCAGTTCTTC
v_gene: TRBV3-1; abundance: few; d_gene: NA; j_gene: TRBJ1-1; CDR3aa: CASSQTGTNTEAFF; CDR3nt: TGTGCCAGCAGCCAAACAGGGACGAACACTGAAGCTTTCTTT
v_gene: TRBV2; abundance: NA; d_gene: NA; j_gene: TRBJ1-1; CDR3aa: CASRAQENTEAFF; CDR3nt: TGTGCCAGCAGAGCACAGGAAAACACTGAAGCTTTCTTT
v_gene: TRBV12-5; abundance: NA; d_gene: NA; j_gene: TRBJ2-5; CDR3aa: CASGQGTRGTQYF; CDR3nt: TGTGCTAGTGGTCAAGGGACGCGTGGGACCCAGTACTTC
v_gene: TRBV7-2; abundance: few; d_gene: NA; j_gene: TRBJ2-7; CDR3aa: CASSSPGLSYEQYF; CDR3nt: TGTGCCAGCAGCTCCCCCGGACTGAGCTACGAGCAGTACTTC
v_gene: TRBV2; abundance: NA; d_gene: TRBD1; j_gene: TRBJ2-2; CDR3aa: CASSGTGYTGELFF; CDR3nt: TGTGCCAGCAGTGGGACAGGGTATACCGGGGAGCTGTTTTTT
v_gene: TRBV5-1; abundance: few; d_gene: TRBD2; j_gene: TRBJ2-7; CDR3aa: CASRKTGTSGTYEQYF; CDR3nt: TGCGCCAGCAGAAAGACCGGGACTAGCGGTACCTACGAGCAGTACTTC
v_gene: TRBV7-8; abundance: NA; d_gene: NA; j_gene: TRBJ2-2; CDR3aa: CASSLKRLTGELFF; CDR3nt: TGTGCCAGCAGCTTAAAGCGGTTGACCGGGGAGCTGTTTTTT